Listed below are T cell receptor beta chains from one sample, sequenced in a study of blood T cell repertoires in COVID-19. Produced via immunoSEQ multiplex PCR; TCRdb's table is partial and in-frame only. The table includes over 100,000 clones, 60% to 75% detected once. The specimen sequenced was peripheral blood. Source of these receptors: a woman between 65 and 79 years old with acute or convalescent COVID-19. The CDR3 runs from the conserved cysteine through the conserved F or W. Each record gives: D gene, J gene, clone size, V gene, CDR3 length, CDR3 DNA, CDR3 protein. A D gene is named only where the DNA matches it firmly. The size field is filled for only some rows; it gives once, few, many or a size class.

D: NA
J: TRBJ1-2
size: few
V: TRBV4-3
length: 16
DNA: TGCGCCAGCAGCCAAGATCGGGATAGGGACACCTATGGCTACACCTTC
CDR3: CASSQDRDRDTYGYTF

D: NA
J: TRBJ1-3
size: NA
V: TRBV6-6
length: 15
DNA: TGTGCCAGCAGTTACGGGGGGGGCTCTGGAAACACCATATATTTT
CDR3: CASSYGGGSGNTIYF

D: TRBD1
J: TRBJ1-1
size: few
V: TRBV11-1
length: 15
DNA: TGTGCCAGCAGCCCCCGGGACAGGACGGTAGGTCTGGCTTTCTTT
CDR3: CASSPRDRTVGLAFF

D: NA
J: TRBJ2-1
size: once
V: TRBV7-9
length: 19
DNA: TGTGCCAGCCCATCCCCGCGTCGAGCAGGGGTCACCCCCTACAATGAGCAGTTCTTC
CDR3: CASPSPRRAGVTPYNEQFF

D: NA
J: TRBJ2-1
size: NA
V: TRBV5-4
length: 13
DNA: TGTGCCAGCAGCTTGGCCTCGGGAAATGAGCAGTTCTTC
CDR3: CASSLASGNEQFF

D: NA
J: TRBJ2-6
size: NA
V: TRBV4-2
length: 15
DNA: TGTGCCAGCAGCCAAGGAGATTCTGGGGCCAACGTCCTGACTTTC
CDR3: CASSQGDSGANVLTF

D: NA
J: TRBJ2-1
size: NA
V: TRBV5-1
length: 14
DNA: TGCGCCAGCAGCCAAGGGGCTAGCGCCAATGAGCAGTTCTTC
CDR3: CASSQGASANEQFF

D: NA
J: TRBJ2-7
size: few
V: TRBV12-5
length: 12
DNA: TGTGCTAGTGGGGTACAGGGAACCGAGCAGTACTTC
CDR3: CASGVQGTEQYF

D: TRBD1
J: TRBJ1-1
size: NA
V: TRBV6-5
length: 14
DNA: TGTGCCAGCAGAAGAACAGGGGTGAGCACTGAAGCTTTCTTT
CDR3: CASRRTGVSTEAFF

D: NA
J: TRBJ1-4
size: NA
V: TRBV21-1
length: 15
DNA: TGTGCCAGCAGCCCTCGGGACAGGGTTAATGAAAAACTGTTTTTT
CDR3: CASSPRDRVNEKLFF

D: NA
J: TRBJ2-1
size: NA
V: TRBV6-4
length: 13
DNA: TGTGCCAGCAGTGACTCGAGACTAGGTGAGCAGTTCTTC
CDR3: CASSDSRLGEQFF

D: TRBD1
J: TRBJ1-2
size: NA
V: TRBV7-8
length: 18
DNA: TGTGCCAGCAGCTTAGGGGTCCCGCGGACAGGGTCTTTCTATGGCTACACCTTC
CDR3: CASSLGVPRTGSFYGYTF

D: NA
J: TRBJ1-1
size: NA
V: TRBV2
length: 13
DNA: TGTGCCAGCAGTGAACAGAATAACACTGAAGCTTTCTTT
CDR3: CASSEQNNTEAFF

D: TRBD1
J: TRBJ2-7
size: NA
V: TRBV11-2
length: 15
DNA: TGTGCCAGCAGCTTATTGACAGGGAGCTCCTACGAGCAGTACTTC
CDR3: CASSLLTGSSYEQYF

D: TRBD1
J: TRBJ2-1
size: NA
V: TRBV7-8
length: 16
DNA: TGTGCCAGCAGCTTAGTCGCTGGCAGGGGGCCCGGTGAGCAGTTCTTC
CDR3: CASSLVAGRGPGEQFF

D: TRBD2
J: TRBJ2-5
size: NA
V: TRBV9
length: 18
DNA: TGTGCCAGCAGCGTAGTCGGACTAGCGGGAGTGGCGGGAGAGACCCAGTACTTC
CDR3: CASSVVGLAGVAGETQYF

D: NA
J: TRBJ1-6
size: NA
V: TRBV5-4
length: 13
DNA: TGTGCCAGCAGCCCCCCGGGGGGTTCACCCCTCCACTTT
CDR3: CASSPPGGSPLHF

D: TRBD2
J: TRBJ2-1
size: few
V: TRBV5-6
length: 16
DNA: TGTGCCAGCTTGAGGACTAGCGGGTGGAAAAACAATGAGCAGTTCTTC
CDR3: CASLRTSGWKNNEQFF

D: NA
J: TRBJ2-7
size: NA
V: TRBV5-5
length: 12
DNA: TGTGCCAGCAGCAGCTTTGCCTACGAGCAGTACTTC
CDR3: CASSSFAYEQYF

D: NA
J: TRBJ1-5
size: NA
V: TRBV2
length: 12
DNA: TGTGCCAGCAGTGATCAGAATCAGCCCCAGCATTTT
CDR3: CASSDQNQPQHF

D: TRBD1
J: TRBJ2-7
size: NA
V: TRBV7-2
length: 15
DNA: TGTGCCAGCAGCTTCAATCAGGGGGTACCCTACGAGCAGTACTTC
CDR3: CASSFNQGVPYEQYF

D: NA
J: TRBJ1-2
size: NA
V: TRBV5-4
length: 14
DNA: TGTGCCAGCACCCGGGGAGGTCCTAACTATGGCTACACCTTC
CDR3: CASTRGGPNYGYTF

D: NA
J: TRBJ1-1
size: NA
V: TRBV7-9
length: 17
DNA: TGTGCCAGCAGCGCCAGGGGCTCCCGGCACCTGAACACTGAAGCTTTCTTT
CDR3: CASSARGSRHLNTEAFF

D: NA
J: TRBJ1-5
size: few
V: TRBV18
length: 14
DNA: TGTGCCAGCTCCTTCGGGGGGATAAATCAGCCCCAGCATTTT
CDR3: CASSFGGINQPQHF

D: TRBD2
J: TRBJ2-1
size: NA
V: TRBV24-1
length: 16
DNA: TGTGCCACCAGTGACTCTAGCGGAAGCTCCTACAATGAGCAGTTCTTC
CDR3: CATSDSSGSSYNEQFF

D: NA
J: TRBJ2-7
size: NA
V: TRBV19
length: 12
DNA: TGTGCCAGTAGCATGAGCTCCTACGAGCAGTACTTC
CDR3: CASSMSSYEQYF

D: NA
J: TRBJ1-2
size: NA
V: TRBV19
length: 13
DNA: TGTGCCAGTAGTCAATACGACAGAAATGGCTACACCTTC
CDR3: CASSQYDRNGYTF

D: NA
J: TRBJ2-7
size: NA
V: TRBV11-2
length: 13
DNA: TGTGCCAGCAGCTTGAGACACCCCTATGAGCAGTACTTC
CDR3: CASSLRHPYEQYF

D: NA
J: TRBJ1-1
size: NA
V: TRBV10-3
length: 16
DNA: TGTGCCATCAGTGAGTCCGGGCAGGGCCCAAACACTGAAGCTTTCTTT
CDR3: CAISESGQGPNTEAFF

D: TRBD2
J: TRBJ2-3
size: NA
V: TRBV11-2
length: 15
DNA: TGTGCCAGCAGCTTGGGGCGGGAGAGGGCAGATACGCAGTATTTT
CDR3: CASSLGRERADTQYF

D: NA
J: TRBJ1-6
size: few
V: TRBV5-5
length: 17
DNA: TGTGCCAGCAGCTTGGCCGTGGCGTCCGCGGAGCGATCACCCCTCCACTTT
CDR3: CASSLAVASAERSPLHF

D: TRBD2
J: TRBJ2-2
size: many
V: TRBV27
length: 13
DNA: TGTGCCAGCAGTTCGGGAGGCACCGGGGAGCTGTTTTTT
CDR3: CASSSGGTGELFF

D: TRBD1
J: TRBJ1-2
size: once
V: TRBV3-1/TRBV3-2
length: 13
DNA: TGTGCCAGCACCCGAACAGGGGCCGCTGGCTACACCTTC
CDR3: CASTRTGAAGYTF

D: NA
J: TRBJ2-6
size: few
V: TRBV24-1
length: 16
DNA: TGTGCCACCAGTGGTCGGGAAAAAAGTGGGGCCAACGTCCTGACTTTC
CDR3: CATSGREKSGANVLTF

D: TRBD1
J: TRBJ2-1
size: NA
V: TRBV7-9
length: 16
DNA: TGTGCCAGCAGCCGGGACAGGGGGCTCACCTACAATGAGCAGTTCTTC
CDR3: CASSRDRGLTYNEQFF

D: NA
J: TRBJ2-3
size: NA
V: TRBV4-1
length: 13
DNA: TGCGCCAGCAGCCACACATCGAGGGATACGCAGTATTTT
CDR3: CASSHTSRDTQYF

D: NA
J: TRBJ1-1
size: NA
V: TRBV19
length: 16
DNA: TGTGCCAGTAGTATTTCGGGGGGCACAGTGAACACTGAAGCTTTCTTT
CDR3: CASSISGGTVNTEAFF

D: NA
J: TRBJ1-1
size: NA
V: TRBV6-6
length: 12
DNA: TGTGCCAGCAGTTTTTATGAGGGTGAAGCTTTCTTT
CDR3: CASSFYEGEAFF

D: TRBD2
J: TRBJ2-5
size: NA
V: TRBV3-1/TRBV3-2
length: 16
DNA: TGTGCCAGCAGCCAAGACGTCACGACTAGCGGGAAGACCCAGTACTTC
CDR3: CASSQDVTTSGKTQYF

D: NA
J: TRBJ2-1
size: NA
V: TRBV24-1
length: 15
DNA: TGTGCCACCAAGTCAGGGGCAGTGGGACACAATGAGCAGTTCTTC
CDR3: CATKSGAVGHNEQFF

D: TRBD1
J: TRBJ2-1
size: NA
V: TRBV28
length: 14
DNA: TGTGCCAGCAGTCGGACAGGGTGGAACAATGAGCAGTTCTTC
CDR3: CASSRTGWNNEQFF

D: NA
J: TRBJ2-1
size: NA
V: TRBV9
length: 12
DNA: TGTGCCAGCAGCGCTAGCTACAATGAGCAGTTCTTC
CDR3: CASSASYNEQFF

D: NA
J: TRBJ2-1
size: NA
V: TRBV20-1
length: 13
DNA: TGCAGTGCTAGTCAAGGTCTAGTTTGGGAGCAGTTCTTC
CDR3: CSASQGLVWEQFF

D: NA
J: TRBJ1-2
size: NA
V: TRBV15
length: 14
DNA: TGTGCCACCAGCAGAGACCCAGGCAACTATGGCTACACCTTC
CDR3: CATSRDPGNYGYTF

D: TRBD1
J: TRBJ2-5
size: NA
V: TRBV24-1
length: 12
DNA: TGTGCCACCAGTGATTACAGGGGGGCCCAGTACTTC
CDR3: CATSDYRGAQYF

D: TRBD1
J: TRBJ1-1
size: NA
V: TRBV2
length: 16
DNA: TGTGCCAGCATCCGAGAACAATTACAGGGGGGCACTGAAGCTTTCTTT
CDR3: CASIREQLQGGTEAFF

D: TRBD1
J: TRBJ1-2
size: NA
V: TRBV10-1
length: 13
DNA: TGCGCCAGCAGCCGGGACAGGGACTATGGCTACACCTTC
CDR3: CASSRDRDYGYTF

D: NA
J: TRBJ1-6
size: NA
V: TRBV3-1/TRBV3-2
length: 14
DNA: TGTGCCAGCAGCCAAGCTGGCGGATATTCACCCCTCCACTTT
CDR3: CASSQAGGYSPLHF

D: NA
J: TRBJ2-5
size: NA
V: TRBV5-1
length: 12
DNA: TGCGCCAGCAGCTTGGCAAAAGAGACCCAGTACTTC
CDR3: CASSLAKETQYF

D: NA
J: TRBJ1-2
size: few
V: TRBV10-1
length: 13
DNA: TGCGCCAGCGGGGCCAATTACAACTATGGCTACACCTTC
CDR3: CASGANYNYGYTF

D: NA
J: TRBJ2-2
size: NA
V: TRBV11-3
length: 14
DNA: TGTGCCAGCAGCCCGACAGTGAACACCGGGGAGCTGTTTTTT
CDR3: CASSPTVNTGELFF

D: NA
J: TRBJ1-6
size: once
V: TRBV4-1
length: 14
DNA: TGCGCCAGCAGCCAAGATACAGGGAGGGCACCCCTCCACTTT
CDR3: CASSQDTGRAPLHF

D: TRBD1
J: TRBJ1-5
size: NA
V: TRBV14
length: 17
DNA: TGTGCCAGCAGCCAAGACCCCCGGGACAGGGACAATCAGCCCCAGCATTTT
CDR3: CASSQDPRDRDNQPQHF